This TCR beta chain was found in a study of liver allograft versus peripheral blood T cells. Study background: Recipients' peripheral blood supplied the T cell receptor repertoires against which those in transplanted livers were compared. Study-wide results and limits: Peripheral blood repertoires reportedly differed from the T cell receptor repertoires found inside liver allografts.

This clonotype ranks as medium-sized. Its cognate antigen is unknown. MiXCR, applied by TCRdb to the reads, yields one record per CDR3 protein. This sample has 2,900 or so distinct CDR3 sequences, with about 16% found just once. This TCR came from a human patient who had a liver transplant. Certain T cells may be donor cells from the graft.

The CDR3 DNA sequence: TGTGCCAGTAGTATACCCCTGGACGCCCGGGAGGGTGAAAAACTGTTTTTT. Its protein product is CASSIPLDAREGEKLFF. The J gene is TRBJ1-4, the V gene TRBV19; no definite D call. Germline V gives CDR1 LNHDA, CDR2 SQIVND (reference sequence). The CDR3 length is 17 residues. Trimming removed 2 bases from V and 7 bases from J, with 20 bases in between.